This note documents a single T cell receptor beta chain sequence. The sample belongs to a study of blood T cell repertoires in COVID-19. Across the whole study: The United States, Italy and Spain supplied acute and convalescent COVID-19 samples. PBMCs, B-cell-depleted T cells, or T cells provided the cDNA or gDNA that made up the material.

V dropped 2 bases and J dropped 10 bases, with 12 bases sitting between them. There are 14 residues in the CDR3. The V gene's germline CDR1 is MNHEY and CDR2 SVGEGT. Authors' analysis steps: Estimated nucleated cell counts came from reference gene primer amplification. The assay was immunoSEQ multiplex PCR, and TCRdb's table has in-frame clones only and misses some. That table is the source of V, J and clone size, and D and trimming were worked out from the DNA. The table has tens of thousands of clones, roughly 83% seen once. The chain recombines TRBV6-2 or TRBV6-3 with TRBJ1-6; a weak D match, TRBD1 (5 bases). The specimen sequenced was peripheral blood. The TCR comes from an older woman with acute or convalescent COVID-19. The CDR3 DNA reads as TGTGCCAGCAGTTACGACGGCAGGGTATCACCCCTCCACTTT. This codes for CASSYDGRVSPLHF.